Sequencing of this TCR beta chain was carried out in a study of T-cell memory formation after mild COVID-19. Whole-study context: TCR clusters showed largely donor specificity.

Each CDR3 protein is one row after TCRdb ran MiXCR on the 5' RACE reads. The table has approximately 350,000 distinct CDR3 sequences, 10% to 15% seen once. Study conclusions and caveats: Clones contracting day 15 to 85 were balanced CD4/CD8; later expanders leaned CD4+. The authors left the SARS-CoV-2 specificity of second-wave clones peaking on day 37 unconfirmed. CD4+ contracting clones lay mainly in CM and EM, CD8+ ones in EMRA.

Germline values: CDR1 SGHTA, CDR2 FQGNSA. The trim removed 5 bases at V and 4 bases at J, leaving 10 bases unmatched. The length of the CDR3 is 16 residues. This clonotype was seen a few times. Its antigen remains unidentified. What was sequenced was PBMCs or a T cell subset sorted from them (not recorded which). This sequence was found in a young man who had mild COVID-19 (a few samples of this study predate the infection). Cell type and time point are not known. The V gene is TRBV7-2, the J gene TRBJ2-7; 11 bases are shared with TRBD1. In DNA form, the CDR3 reads TGTGCCAGCAGCGAGCCCCGGGACAGGGGGAGGTACGAGCAGTACTTC. Its translation is CASSEPRDRGRYEQYF.